Listed below are T cell receptor beta chains from one sample, sequenced in a study of blood T cells in healthy people across ages. A single record per CDR3 protein comes from TCRdb applying MiXCR to the 5' RACE reads. The data show around 2 million distinct CDR3 sequences, around 42% seen once. The specimen was blood. The receptors were gathered from a human donor in good health. The CDR3 runs from the conserved cysteine through the conserved F or W.

j_call: TRBJ2-1; v_call: TRBV12-3/TRBV12-4; cdr3_aa: CASSFSVYEQFF
j_call: TRBJ2-1; v_call: TRBV29-1; cdr3_aa: CSTRLVSHEQFF
j_call: TRBJ2-5; v_call: TRBV7-8; cdr3_aa: CASSLGEWRDGETQYF
j_call: TRBJ1-3; v_call: TRBV11-2; cdr3_aa: CASSLTGGIGNTIYF
j_call: TRBJ1-1; v_call: TRBV12-3/TRBV12-4; cdr3_aa: CASSFGSGTGYTTEAFF
j_call: TRBJ1-1; v_call: TRBV20-1; cdr3_aa: CSASSPENTEAFF
j_call: TRBJ1-5; v_call: TRBV27; cdr3_aa: CASSLTGGSRLNQPQHF
j_call: TRBJ1-1; v_call: TRBV19; cdr3_aa: CASSIGGLLNTEAFF
j_call: TRBJ2-7; v_call: TRBV2; cdr3_aa: CASAGSSSEQYF
j_call: TRBJ1-6; v_call: TRBV6-5; cdr3_aa: CASSSTGTGRISPLHF
j_call: TRBJ1-1; v_call: TRBV7-6; cdr3_aa: CASSLIGGVGEAFF
j_call: TRBJ2-3; v_call: TRBV7-2; cdr3_aa: CASSFLAGLTDTQYF
j_call: TRBJ1-2; v_call: TRBV4-3; cdr3_aa: CASSQSTGSKVGHTF
j_call: TRBJ2-1; v_call: TRBV28; cdr3_aa: CASSSPVFPTEQFF
j_call: TRBJ2-1; v_call: TRBV12-3/TRBV12-4; cdr3_aa: CASTKIGSEQFF
j_call: TRBJ1-2; v_call: TRBV9; cdr3_aa: CASSVVRGCHGYTF
j_call: TRBJ1-2; v_call: TRBV20-1; cdr3_aa: CSASRSIIGFGNYGYTF
j_call: TRBJ2-3; v_call: TRBV5-1; cdr3_aa: CASSLGQAGWFEDTQYF
j_call: TRBJ1-1; v_call: TRBV29-1; cdr3_aa: CSVDRTGGTEAFF
j_call: TRBJ1-1; v_call: TRBV6-5; cdr3_aa: CASSYGLTGSEAFF
j_call: TRBJ1-6; v_call: TRBV7-3; cdr3_aa: CASSSCQGTSYNSPLHF
j_call: TRBJ2-5; v_call: TRBV29-1; cdr3_aa: CSVARQGQETQYF
j_call: TRBJ2-1; v_call: TRBV2; cdr3_aa: CASSERDDTYNEQFF
j_call: TRBJ2-5; v_call: TRBV4-2; cdr3_aa: CASSRRLAGGQSKETQYF
j_call: TRBJ2-3; v_call: TRBV10-3; cdr3_aa: CAISERDRAGTDTQYF
j_call: TRBJ1-2; v_call: TRBV5-6; cdr3_aa: CASSAGDTYGYTF
j_call: TRBJ2-1; v_call: TRBV9; cdr3_aa: CASSESGGLYNEQFF
j_call: TRBJ1-2; v_call: TRBV4-3; cdr3_aa: CASSQDARDSNLVGYTF